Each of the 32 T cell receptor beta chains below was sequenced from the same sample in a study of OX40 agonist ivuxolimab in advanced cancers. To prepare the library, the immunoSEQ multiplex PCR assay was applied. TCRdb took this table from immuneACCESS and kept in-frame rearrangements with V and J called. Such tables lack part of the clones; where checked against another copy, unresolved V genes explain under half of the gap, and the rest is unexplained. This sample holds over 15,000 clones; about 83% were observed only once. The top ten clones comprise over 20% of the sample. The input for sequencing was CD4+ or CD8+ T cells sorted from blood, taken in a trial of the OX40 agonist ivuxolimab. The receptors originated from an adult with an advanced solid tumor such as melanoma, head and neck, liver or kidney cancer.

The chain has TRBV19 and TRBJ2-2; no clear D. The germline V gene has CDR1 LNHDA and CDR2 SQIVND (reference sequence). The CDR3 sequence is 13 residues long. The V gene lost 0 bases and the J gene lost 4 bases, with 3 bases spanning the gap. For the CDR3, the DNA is TGTGCCAGTAGTATAGAGAGCACCGGGGAGCTGTTTTTT. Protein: CASSIESTGELFF. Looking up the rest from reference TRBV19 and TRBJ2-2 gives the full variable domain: DGGITQSPKYLFRKEGQNVTLSCEQNLNHDAMYWYRQDPGQGLRLIYYSQIVNDFQKGDIAEGYSVSREKKESFPLTVTSAQKNPTAFYLCASSIESTGELFFGEGSRLTVL.

Here the CDR3 DNA reads TGTGCCAGCAGTAGCGGGGAGGACTACAATGAGCAGTTCTTC. It translates to CASSSGEDYNEQFF. V and J are TRBV6-4 and TRBJ2-1; 7 bases match TRBD2. Germline CDR1 MRHNA, CDR2 SNTAGT. The J segment lost 3 bases and the V segment lost 5 bases, leaving 4 bases of the junction unmatched. CDR3 size: 14 residues.

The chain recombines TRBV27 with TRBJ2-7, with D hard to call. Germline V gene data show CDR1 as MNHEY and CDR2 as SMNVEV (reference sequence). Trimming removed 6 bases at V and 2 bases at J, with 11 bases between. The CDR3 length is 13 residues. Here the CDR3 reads CASRAGPTYEQYF. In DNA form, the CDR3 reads TGTGCCAGCAGAGCCGGGCCGACCTACGAGCAGTACTTC.

The CDR3 sequence: CASSDSIETNYGYTF. The CDR3 bases are TGTGCCAGCAGTGACTCAATAGAGACTAACTATGGCTACACCTTC. The V call is TRBV6-4, the J call TRBJ1-2; D remains unclear. CDR1 is MRHNA and CDR2 is SNTAGT in the germline V gene. V dropped 0 bases and J dropped 0 bases, with 8 bases sitting between them. The CDR3 totals 15 residues.

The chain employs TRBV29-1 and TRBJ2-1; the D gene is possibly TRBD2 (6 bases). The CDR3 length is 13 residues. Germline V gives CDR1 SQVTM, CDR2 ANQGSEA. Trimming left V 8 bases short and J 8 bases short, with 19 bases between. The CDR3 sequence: CSHRDGGSDEQFF. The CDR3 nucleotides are TGCAGCCACCGGGACGGAGGGTCGGATGAGCAGTTCTTC.

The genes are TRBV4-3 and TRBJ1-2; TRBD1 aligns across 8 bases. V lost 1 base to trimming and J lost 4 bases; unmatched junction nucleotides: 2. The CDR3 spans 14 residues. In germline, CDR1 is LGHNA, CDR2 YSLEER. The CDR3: CASSQGTGRYGYTF. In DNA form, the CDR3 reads TGCGCCAGCAGCCAAGGGACAGGGCGCTATGGCTACACCTTC.

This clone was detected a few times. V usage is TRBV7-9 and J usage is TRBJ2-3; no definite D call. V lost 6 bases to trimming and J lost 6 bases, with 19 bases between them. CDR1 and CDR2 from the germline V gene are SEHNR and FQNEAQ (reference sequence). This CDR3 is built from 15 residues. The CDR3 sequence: CASSSPPPFADTQYF. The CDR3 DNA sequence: TGTGCCAGCAGTTCCCCTCCCCCCTTCGCCGATACGCAGTATTTT.

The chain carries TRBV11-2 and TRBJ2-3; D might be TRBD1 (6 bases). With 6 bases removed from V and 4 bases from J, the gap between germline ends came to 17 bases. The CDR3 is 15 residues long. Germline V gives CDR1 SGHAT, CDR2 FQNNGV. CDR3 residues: CASRQGWQGSDTQYF. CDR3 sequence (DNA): TGTGCCAGCAGACAGGGTTGGCAGGGGTCAGATACGCAGTATTTT.

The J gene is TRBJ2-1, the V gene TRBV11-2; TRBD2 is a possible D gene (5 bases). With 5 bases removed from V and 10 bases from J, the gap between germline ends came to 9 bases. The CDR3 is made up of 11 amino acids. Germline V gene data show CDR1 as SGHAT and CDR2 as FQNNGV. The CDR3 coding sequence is TGTGCCAGCAGCCTACTAGGGGAGCAGTTCTTC. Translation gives CASSLLGEQFF.

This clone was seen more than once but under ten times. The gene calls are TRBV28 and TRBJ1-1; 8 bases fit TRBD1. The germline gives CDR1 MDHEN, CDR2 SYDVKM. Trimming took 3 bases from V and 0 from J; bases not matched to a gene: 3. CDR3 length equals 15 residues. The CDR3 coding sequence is TGTGCCAGCAGTTTCAGGGGGCTGATGAACACTGAAGCTTTCTTT. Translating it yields CASSFRGLMNTEAFF.

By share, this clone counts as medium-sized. CDR3 sequence reads: CASSAGIYGYTF. The CDR3, as DNA: TGTGCCAGCAGCGCAGGGATCTATGGCTACACCTTC. This chain uses TRBV9 with TRBJ1-2; possibly TRBD1 for D (5 bases). V was clipped by 3 bases and J by 4 bases, with 7 bases between them. The CDR3 is 12 residues long. Germline CDR1 reads SGDLS; CDR2 reads YYNGEE.

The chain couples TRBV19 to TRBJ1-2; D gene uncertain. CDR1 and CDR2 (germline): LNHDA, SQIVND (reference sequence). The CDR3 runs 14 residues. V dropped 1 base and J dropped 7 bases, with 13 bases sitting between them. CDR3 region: CASSIAAPVAGYTF. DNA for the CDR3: TGTGCCAGTAGTATAGCGGCCCCAGTTGCTGGCTACACCTTC.

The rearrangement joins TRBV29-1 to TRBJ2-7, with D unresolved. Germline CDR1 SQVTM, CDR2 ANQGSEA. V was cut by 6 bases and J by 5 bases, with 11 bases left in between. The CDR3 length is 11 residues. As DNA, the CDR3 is TGCAGCGTCGAGAAGAGGAACGAGCAGTACTTC. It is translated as CSVEKRNEQYF.

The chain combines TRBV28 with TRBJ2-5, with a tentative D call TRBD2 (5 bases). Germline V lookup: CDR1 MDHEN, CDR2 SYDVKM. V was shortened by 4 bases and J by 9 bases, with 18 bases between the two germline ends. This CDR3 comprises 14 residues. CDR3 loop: CASSSPEQVEAQYF. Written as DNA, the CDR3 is TGTGCCAGCAGTTCGCCGGAGCAGGTGGAGGCCCAGTACTTC.

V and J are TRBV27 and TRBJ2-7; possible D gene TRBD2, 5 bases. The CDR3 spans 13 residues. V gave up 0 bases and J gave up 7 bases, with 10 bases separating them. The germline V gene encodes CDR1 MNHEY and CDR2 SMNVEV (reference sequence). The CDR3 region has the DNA TGTGCCAGCAGTTTATCCGGGGTAACGGAGCAGTACTTC. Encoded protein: CASSLSGVTEQYF.

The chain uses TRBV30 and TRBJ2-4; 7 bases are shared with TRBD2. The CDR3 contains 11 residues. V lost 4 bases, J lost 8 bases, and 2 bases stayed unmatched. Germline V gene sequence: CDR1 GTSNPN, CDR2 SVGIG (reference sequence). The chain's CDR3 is CAWTGGDIQYF. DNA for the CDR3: TGTGCCTGGACTGGGGGGGACATTCAGTACTTC.

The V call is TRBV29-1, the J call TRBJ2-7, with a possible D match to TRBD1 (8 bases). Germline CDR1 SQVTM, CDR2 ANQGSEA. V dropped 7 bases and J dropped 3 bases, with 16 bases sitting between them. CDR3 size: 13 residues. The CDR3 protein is CSGGTGGGYEQYF. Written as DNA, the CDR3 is TGCAGCGGGGGTACAGGGGGGGGCTACGAGCAGTACTTC.

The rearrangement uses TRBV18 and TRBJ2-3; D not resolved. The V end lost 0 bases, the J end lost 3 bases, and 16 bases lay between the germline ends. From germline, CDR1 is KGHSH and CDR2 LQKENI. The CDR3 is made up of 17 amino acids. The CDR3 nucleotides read TGTGCCAGCTCACCACCGGATGATCCGCCGAGGACAGATACGCAGTATTTT. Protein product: CASSPPDDPPRTDTQYF.

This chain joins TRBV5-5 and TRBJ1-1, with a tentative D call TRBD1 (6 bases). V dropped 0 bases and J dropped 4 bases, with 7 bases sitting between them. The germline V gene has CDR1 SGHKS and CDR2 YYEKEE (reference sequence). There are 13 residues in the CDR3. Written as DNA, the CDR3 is TGTGCCAGCAGCTTGGGACAGGCCACTGAAGCTTTCTTT. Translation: CASSLGQATEAFF. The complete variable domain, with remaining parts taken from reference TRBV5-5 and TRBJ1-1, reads DAGVTQSPTHLIKTRGQQVTLRCSPISGHKSVSWYQQVLGQGPQFIFQYYEKEERGRGNFPDRFSARQFPNYSSELNVNALLLGDSALYLCASSLGQATEAFFGQGTRLTVV.

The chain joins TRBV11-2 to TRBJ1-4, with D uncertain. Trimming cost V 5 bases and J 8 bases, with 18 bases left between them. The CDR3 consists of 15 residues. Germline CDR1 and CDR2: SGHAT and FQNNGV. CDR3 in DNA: TGTGCCAGCAGCGCAGGCGAGGGAGGATCCGAAAAACTGTTTTTT. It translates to CASSAGEGGSEKLFF.

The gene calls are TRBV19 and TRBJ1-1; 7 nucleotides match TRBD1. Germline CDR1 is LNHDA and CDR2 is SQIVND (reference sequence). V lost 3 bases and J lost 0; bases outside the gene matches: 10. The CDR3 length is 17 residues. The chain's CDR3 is CASSIVGQAYMNTEAFF. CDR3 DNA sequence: TGTGCCAGTAGTATTGTAGGACAGGCCTATATGAACACTGAAGCTTTCTTT.

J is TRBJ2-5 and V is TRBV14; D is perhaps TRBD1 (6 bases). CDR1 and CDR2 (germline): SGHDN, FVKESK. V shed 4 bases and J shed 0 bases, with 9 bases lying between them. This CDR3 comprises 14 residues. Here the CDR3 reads CASSPGHYQETQYF. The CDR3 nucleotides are TGTGCCAGCAGCCCGGGACACTACCAAGAGACCCAGTACTTC.

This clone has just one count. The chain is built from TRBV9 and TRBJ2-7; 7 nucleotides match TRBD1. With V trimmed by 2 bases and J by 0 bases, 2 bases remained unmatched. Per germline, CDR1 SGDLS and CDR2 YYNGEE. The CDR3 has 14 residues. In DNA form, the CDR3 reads TGTGCCAGCAGCGTCACAGGGGACTCCTACGAGCAGTACTTC. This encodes CASSVTGDSYEQYF.

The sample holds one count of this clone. In DNA, the CDR3 is TGTGCCAGCAGTCCCAGCGGGGTATCCCACCCACAGCAGGGGCTGGGGGGCTACACCTTC. Protein: CASSPSGVSHPQQGLGGYTF. The rearrangement joins TRBV28 to TRBJ1-2; tentative D call: TRBD1 (6 bases). The germline V gene encodes CDR1 MDHEN and CDR2 SYDVKM. Between the trimmed V and J ends, which lost 5 bases and 8 bases, there was a span of 36 bases. The CDR3 runs to 20 residues.

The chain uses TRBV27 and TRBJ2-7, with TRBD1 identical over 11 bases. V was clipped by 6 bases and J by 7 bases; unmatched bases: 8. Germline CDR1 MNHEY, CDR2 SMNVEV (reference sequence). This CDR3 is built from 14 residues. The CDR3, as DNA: TGTGCCAGCAGCCCGGGACAGGGGGTTGGGGAGCAGTACTTC. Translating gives CASSPGQGVGEQYF.

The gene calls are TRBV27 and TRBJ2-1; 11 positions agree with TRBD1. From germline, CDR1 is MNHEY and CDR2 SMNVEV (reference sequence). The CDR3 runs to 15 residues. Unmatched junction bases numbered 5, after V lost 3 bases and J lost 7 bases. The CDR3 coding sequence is TGTGCCAGCAGTTTTCCGGGACAGGGGGTTAATGAGCAGTTCTTC. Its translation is CASSFPGQGVNEQFF.

In DNA, the CDR3 is TGTGCCACCAGCAGAGATCGCCGACTAGCTGGTCAAGAGACCCAGTACTTC. Encoded protein: CATSRDRRLAGQETQYF. V is TRBV15 and J is TRBJ2-5; 7 nucleotides match TRBD2. Trimming removed 0 bases from V and 2 bases from J; junction bases left unmatched: 9. CDR1 is LNHNV, CDR2 YYDKDF, per germline (reference sequence). The CDR3 consists of 17 residues.

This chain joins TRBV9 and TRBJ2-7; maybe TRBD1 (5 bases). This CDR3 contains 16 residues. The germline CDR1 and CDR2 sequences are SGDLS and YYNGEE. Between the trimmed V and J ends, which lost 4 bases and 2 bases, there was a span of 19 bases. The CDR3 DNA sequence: TGTGCCAGCAGCCTTAGGGGCTTCTCGCTACCCTACGAGCAGTACTTC. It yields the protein CASSLRGFSLPYEQYF.

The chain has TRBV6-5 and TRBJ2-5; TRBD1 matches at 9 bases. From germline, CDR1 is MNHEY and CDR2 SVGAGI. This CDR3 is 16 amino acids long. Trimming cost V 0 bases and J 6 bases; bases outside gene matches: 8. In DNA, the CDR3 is TGTGCCAGCAGTTACTCTAACAGGGGGCTTTGGAAGACCCAGTACTTC. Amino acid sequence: CASSYSNRGLWKTQYF.

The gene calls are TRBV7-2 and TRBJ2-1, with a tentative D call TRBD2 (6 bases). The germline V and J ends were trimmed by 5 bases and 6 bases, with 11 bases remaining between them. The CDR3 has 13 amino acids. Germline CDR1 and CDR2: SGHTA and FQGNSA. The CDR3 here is CASSAGPSNEQFF. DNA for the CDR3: TGTGCCAGCAGCGCGGGACCAAGCAATGAGCAGTTCTTC.

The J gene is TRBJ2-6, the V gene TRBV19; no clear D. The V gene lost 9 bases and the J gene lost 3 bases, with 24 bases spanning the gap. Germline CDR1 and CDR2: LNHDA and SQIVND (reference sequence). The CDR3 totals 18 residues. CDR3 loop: CASKDGRPPSHGANVLTF. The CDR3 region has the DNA TGTGCCAGCAAGGACGGAAGGCCCCCCTCTCATGGGGCCAACGTCCTGACTTTC.

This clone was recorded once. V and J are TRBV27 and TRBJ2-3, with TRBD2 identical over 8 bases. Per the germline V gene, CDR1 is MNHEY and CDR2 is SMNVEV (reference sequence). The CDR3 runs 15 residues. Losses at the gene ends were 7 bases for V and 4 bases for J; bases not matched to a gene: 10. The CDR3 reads CASNPNAGGPDTQYF. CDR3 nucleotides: TGTGCCAGCAATCCTAATGCGGGGGGTCCAGATACGCAGTATTTT.